These T cell receptor beta chains were read from a single sample in a study of T cell repertoires in cytomegalovirus infection. No cognate antigen is known for these TCRs. Each CDR3 protein is one row after TCRdb ran MiXCR on the reads. The sample consists of approximately 350,000 distinct CDR3 sequences, about 35% of them appearing once. Sequenced material: cultured PBMCs, taken from culture after CMV antigen stimulation. The receptors were gathered from a human donor in good health (CMV status not recorded). Some clones in this sample may be carry-over from other donors' samples. CDR3s include the opening cysteine and the closing phenylalanine or tryptophan. A D gene is named only where the DNA matches it firmly. Size is omitted from some rows. Given values are once, few, many or a class for expanded clones.

size	D	V	J	CDR3	DNA
many	.	TRBV7-2	TRBJ2-3	CASSLYMDTQYF	TGTGCCAGCAGCTTATACATGGATACGCAGTATTTT
many	TRBD1	TRBV6-2/TRBV6-3	TRBJ1-6	CASSDPGQASPLHF	TGTGCCAGCAGCGACCCGGGACAGGCATCACCCCTCCACTTT
few	.	TRBV11-2	TRBJ2-1	CASSYGTRYNEQFF	TGTGCCAGCAGCTACGGGACGAGGTACAATGAGCAGTTCTTC
.	.	TRBV28	TRBJ1-4	CASSSPGAELYEKLFF	TGTGCCAGCAGTTCCCCCGGGGCGGAACTTTATGAAAAACTGTTTTTT
.	TRBD1	TRBV7-2	TRBJ1-5	CASSSGTGAQPQHF	TGTGCCAGCAGCTCCGGGACAGGGGCTCAGCCCCAGCATTTT
many	TRBD1	TRBV6-6	TRBJ2-2	CASSFRQGSGELFF	TGTGCCAGCAGTTTCAGACAGGGCTCCGGGGAGCTGTTTTTT
.	.	TRBV6-1	TRBJ2-1	CASSVRLGGNEQFF	TGTGCCAGCAGTGTACGCTTAGGGGGGAATGAGCAGTTCTTC
.	TRBD2	TRBV5-1	TRBJ2-7	CASSPGLVFEQYF	TGCGCCAGCAGCCCGGGACTAGTTTTCGAGCAGTACTTC
few	.	TRBV12-5	TRBJ2-5	CASVLPRRSSPFGGIQETQYF	TGTGCTAGTGTTCTCCCGCGGAGGTCCTCCCCGTTCGGTGGCATCCAAGAGACCCAGTACTTC
.	TRBD2	TRBV12-3/TRBV12-4	TRBJ2-1	CASSWTRNEQFF	TGTGCCAGCAGTTGGACTAGGAATGAGCAGTTCTTC
few	.	TRBV7-2	TRBJ2-3	CASSTLVSTDTQYF	TGTGCCAGCAGCACCCTCGTCAGCACAGATACGCAGTATTTT
few	.	TRBV19	TRBJ1-1	CASRPLSSQNTEAFF	TGTGCCAGCCGCCCCCTCTCGTCCCAGAACACTGAAGCTTTCTTT
many	TRBD2	TRBV7-8	TRBJ2-1	CASSPDRPSGVTYNEQFF	TGTGCCAGCAGCCCCGACCGACCTAGCGGGGTAACCTACAATGAGCAGTTCTTC
.	TRBD1	TRBV2	TRBJ1-2	CASRIGPGQENTF	TGTGCCAGCCGTATTGGGCCGGGACAGGAGAACACCTTC
.	TRBD1	TRBV4-3	TRBJ1-1	CASSPADRGTEAFF	TGCGCCAGCAGCCCCGCGGACAGGGGCACTGAAGCTTTCTTT
.	.	TRBV4-1	TRBJ1-1	CASSQEGGRRNTEAFF	TGCGCCAGCAGCCAAGAAGGTGGCAGAAGGAACACTGAAGCTTTCTTT
.	.	TRBV5-4	TRBJ1-1	CASSTGTQYEAFF	TGTGCCAGCAGCACGGGAACTCAGTATGAAGCTTTCTTT
many	.	TRBV7-2	TRBJ2-1	CASSPAPEIYNEQFF	TGTGCCAGCAGCCCCGCCCCCGAAATATACAATGAGCAGTTCTTC
.	.	TRBV5-5	TRBJ1-4	CASSLIASYGEKLFF	TGTGCCAGCAGCTTGATCGCCTCCTACGGCGAAAAACTGTTTTTT
.	.	TRBV12-3/TRBV12-4	TRBJ1-2	CASSGEAYGYTF	TGTGCCAGCAGCGGGGAAGCGTATGGCTACACCTTC
.	TRBD1	TRBV6-1	TRBJ1-2	CASSPLSQGQWANYGYTF	TGTGCCAGCAGTCCTCTGTCCCAGGGACAGTGGGCTAACTATGGCTACACCTTC
.	.	TRBV7-9	TRBJ2-5	CASSLGRGARETQYF	TGTGCCAGCAGCTTAGGCCGGGGGGCGCGAGAGACCCAGTACTTC
.	.	TRBV7-2	TRBJ2-7	CASSRSQGRPYEQYF	TGTGCCAGCAGCCGAAGCCAGGGTCGACCCTACGAGCAGTACTTC
.	.	TRBV4-3	TRBJ2-6	CASSQLPGASGANVLTF	TGCGCCAGCAGCCAACTGCCCGGCGCCTCTGGGGCCAACGTCCTGACTTTC
.	.	TRBV12-3/TRBV12-4	TRBJ2-3	CASSRDSGGGDTQYF	TGTGCCAGCAGTCGGGACAGCGGGGGAGGAGATACGCAGTATTTT
few	.	TRBV7-9	TRBJ2-1	CASSFETRDNEQFF	TGTGCCAGCAGCTTCGAGACTAGGGACAATGAGCAGTTCTTC
.	TRBD2	TRBV20-1	TRBJ2-1	CSARDASGSNEQFF	TGCAGTGCTAGAGATGCTAGCGGATCCAATGAGCAGTTCTTC
.	.	TRBV27	TRBJ2-1	CASSPRFYNEQFF	TGTGCCAGCAGTCCCCGCTTCTACAATGAGCAGTTCTTC
.	.	TRBV20-1	TRBJ2-5	CSAGGAGGQETQYF	TGCAGTGCTGGGGGGGCAGGGGGCCAAGAGACCCAGTACTTC
.	.	TRBV7-8	TRBJ1-6	CASSFSGGYNSPLHF	TGTGCCAGCAGCTTTAGTGGGGGCTATAATTCACCCCTCCACTTT
.	.	TRBV28	TRBJ2-5	CASSLTGSQETQYF	TGTGCCAGCAGTTTAACGGGTAGCCAAGAGACCCAGTACTTC
.	.	TRBV7-2	TRBJ1-1	CASSSSLNTEAFF	TGTGCCAGCAGTTCCAGCCTGAACACTGAAGCTTTCTTT
.	.	TRBV6-1	TRBJ2-1	CASSEEGWGTYNEQFF	TGTGCCAGCAGTGAAGAGGGATGGGGGACCTACAATGAGCAGTTCTTC
.	.	TRBV12-5	TRBJ2-2	CASGLSGGELFF	TGTGCTAGTGGCCTCAGTGGCGGGGAGCTGTTTTTT
few	TRBD1	TRBV7-8	TRBJ2-1	CASELRWDRGHEQFF	TGTGCCAGCGAGCTTAGATGGGACAGGGGCCATGAGCAGTTCTTC
few	.	TRBV6-2/TRBV6-3	TRBJ2-3	CASSYSGPRYTQYF	TGTGCCAGCAGTTACTCTGGCCCGCGATATACGCAGTATTTT
.	.	TRBV6-6	TRBJ2-2	CASTERANTGELFF	TGTGCCAGCACCGAGAGAGCGAACACCGGGGAGCTGTTTTTT
.	.	TRBV12-3/TRBV12-4	TRBJ2-3	CASRAQNTQYF	TGTGCCAGCAGGGCACAGAATACGCAGTATTTT
many	TRBD1	TRBV7-2	TRBJ2-1	CASSSSRQGRILNEQFF	TGTGCCAGCAGCTCAAGTCGACAGGGGCGAATCTTGAATGAGCAGTTCTTC
.	.	TRBV10-3	TRBJ2-6	CAITGEGRANSGANVLTF	TGTGCCATCACCGGAGAGGGCAGGGCCAACTCTGGGGCCAACGTCCTGACTTTC
.	.	TRBV7-2	TRBJ2-6	CASSGPATSGANVLTF	TGTGCCAGCAGCGGGCCAGCAACCTCTGGGGCCAACGTCCTGACTTTC
.	.	TRBV4-2	TRBJ2-2	CANSQDPTGAGELFF	TGTGCCAACAGCCAAGATCCAACGGGAGCCGGGGAGCTGTTTTTT
few	.	TRBV20-1	TRBJ1-5	CSARGSNQPQHF	TGCAGTGCTAGGGGAAGCAATCAGCCCCAGCATTTT
many	.	TRBV7-2	TRBJ2-3	CASSTITWYNTDTQYF	TGTGCCAGCAGCACGATAACCTGGTACAACACAGATACGCAGTATTTT
few	TRBD2	TRBV5-4	TRBJ2-5	CASNTMGLAGETQYF	TGTGCCAGCAACACCATGGGACTAGCGGGAGAGACCCAGTACTTC
many	TRBD2	TRBV7-2	TRBJ2-1	CASSLGLAGSNEQFF	TGTGCCAGCAGCTTGGGACTAGCGGGGTCGAATGAGCAGTTCTTC
.	.	TRBV6-2/TRBV6-3	TRBJ2-7	CASRGEWSSSYEQYF	TGTGCCAGCAGGGGGGAGTGGTCGAGCTCCTACGAGCAGTACTTC
.	.	TRBV6-6	TRBJ1-1	CASSYSATGAFF	TGTGCCAGCAGTTACTCGGCGACAGGAGCTTTCTTT
.	.	TRBV4-1	TRBJ1-2	CASSQEKRGEGYGYTF	TGCGCCAGCAGCCAAGAAAAGAGGGGCGAAGGCTATGGCTACACCTTC
few	.	TRBV6-1	TRBJ2-7	CASSEFLWGLTYEQYF	TGTGCCAGCAGTGAATTTCTATGGGGGCTTACCTACGAGCAGTACTTC
.	.	TRBV12-3/TRBV12-4	TRBJ2-1	CASSLTGTGQFF	TGTGCCAGCAGTTTAACCGGTACCGGGCAGTTCTTC
few	.	TRBV30	TRBJ1-2	CAWSVGLTSGYGYTF	TGTGCCTGGAGTGTAGGACTGACTAGCGGCTATGGCTACACCTTC
few	.	TRBV4-3	TRBJ2-5	CASSQDEGRDQETQYF	TGCGCCAGCAGCCAAGATGAGGGACGCGACCAAGAGACCCAGTACTTC